A selection of T cell receptor beta chains follows, all from one sample in a study of cytomegalovirus exposure and HLA in healthy donors. The table came from immunoSEQ multiplex PCR; TCRdb's copy has only in-frame clones and leaves some out. The sample carries 100,000 to 150,000 clones, roughly 79% recorded once. Sequences were obtained from PBMCs. The receptors come from a woman aged 45-59 years in good health and CMV-seronegative. CDR3s include the opening cysteine and the closing phenylalanine or tryptophan. D genes are given only for firm matches. Some rows mark clone size as missing; the rest say once, few, many or name a class of expanded clone.

TRBD1	TRBV28	TRBJ2-7	.	CASSLTGASYEQYF	TGTGCCAGCAGTCTGACAGGGGCTTCCTACGAGCAGTACTTC
TRBD2	TRBV27	TRBJ2-1	.	CASSGLTSGYNEQFF	TGTGCCAGCAGTGGACTGACTAGCGGCTACAATGAGCAGTTCTTC
TRBD2	TRBV15	TRBJ2-7	.	CATSRRTSGYEQYF	TGTGCCACCAGCAGGAGGACTAGCGGCTACGAGCAGTACTTC
.	TRBV7-3	TRBJ2-5	.	CASSLTGRTTQETQYF	TGTGCCAGCAGCTTAACTGGCCGGACAACGCAAGAGACCCAGTACTTC
.	TRBV7-2	TRBJ1-1	.	CASIQFAGNTEAFF	TGTGCCAGCATCCAATTCGCAGGGAACACTGAAGCTTTCTTT
TRBD1	TRBV14	TRBJ1-3	.	CASGQGLGNTIYF	TGTGCCAGCGGACAGGGGCTCGGAAACACCATATATTTT
TRBD2	TRBV6-5	TRBJ2-7	.	CASSYSRAGAFVEQYF	TGTGCCAGCAGTTACTCGAGGGCGGGAGCCTTTGTGGAGCAGTACTTC
.	TRBV5-4	TRBJ2-2	.	CASSLAASRNGELFF	TGTGCCAGCAGCTTGGCGGCTAGTCGAAACGGGGAGCTGTTTTTT
.	TRBV5-4	TRBJ1-4	.	CASSLAGTSTEKLFF	TGTGCCAGCAGCTTGGCAGGGACTTCTACTGAAAAACTGTTTTTT
.	TRBV7-2	TRBJ1-5	few	CASSPEQGRGQPQHF	TGTGCCAGCAGCCCAGAACAGGGTCGCGGGCAGCCCCAGCATTTT